A single sample gave rise to the 32 T cell receptor beta chains below, sequenced in a study of cytomegalovirus exposure and HLA in healthy donors (dated by TCRdb to about 2017). To prepare the library, the immunoSEQ multiplex PCR assay was applied. For the multiplex PCR, a mixture combining 60 forward primers for TCR Vbeta segments and 13 reverse primers for TCR Jbeta segments was used. The immuneACCESS repertoire file appears here via TCRdb, limited to in-frame rearrangements. These files lack a portion of the clones; in checked studies, under half of the deficit traces to unresolved V genes, and the cause of the others is not known. In all, the sample holds about 73,000 clones, and roughly 70% of those were seen once. Around an eighth of the sample goes to the ten largest clones. The sequenced sample was PBMCs. Receptors were obtained from a man between 65 and 79 years old in good health and CMV-seronegative.

This rearrangement joins TRBV19 to TRBJ1-2; 7 nucleotides line up with TRBD1. This CDR3 contains 14 residues. CDR1 and CDR2 (germline): LNHDA, SQIVND (reference sequence). Trimming cost V 3 bases and J 2 bases; bases outside gene matches: 3. CDR3 protein: CASSILTGNYGYTF. For the CDR3, the DNA is TGTGCCAGTAGTATTTTGACAGGGAACTATGGCTACACCTTC.

This clone appeared a few times. The rearrangement uses TRBV2 and TRBJ1-1, with D perhaps matching TRBD1 (5 bases). V was clipped by 2 bases and J by 1 base, with 5 bases between them. This CDR3 is 13 amino acids long. Germline-derived CDR1 and CDR2 are SNHLY and FYNNEI. The CDR3 nucleotides are TGTGCCAGCAGTGAACAGGGGAACACTGAAGCTTTCTTT. It encodes CASSEQGNTEAFF.

The V and J genes are TRBV28 and TRBJ1-5; 8 nucleotides match TRBD1. The germline CDR1 and CDR2 sequences are MDHEN and SYDVKM. Trimming at V came to 6 bases and at J to 6 bases, leaving 7 bases not matched to a gene. The CDR3 is 14 residues long. This CDR3 is CASRNRGSGQPQHF. The CDR3 nucleotides are TGTGCCAGCAGAAACAGGGGGAGTGGTCAGCCCCAGCATTTT. The variable domain in full, completed from reference TRBV28 and TRBJ1-5, reads DVKVTQSSRYLVKRTGEKVFLECVQDMDHENMFWYRQDPGLGLRLIYFSYDVKMKEKGDIPEGYSVSREKKERFSLILESASTNQTSMYLCASRNRGSGQPQHFGDGTRLSIL.

The count of this clone is one. The rearrangement links TRBV7-6 to TRBJ2-3; TRBD1 aligns across 9 bases. CDR3 length equals 15 residues. CDR1 is SGHVS and CDR2 is FNYEAQ in the germline V gene. Trimming cost V 6 bases and J 5 bases; bases outside gene matches: 9. The CDR3 reads CASSPGTGYGDTQYF. The CDR3 DNA reads as TGTGCCAGCAGTCCCGGGACAGGGTACGGAGATACGCAGTATTTT.

This rearrangement joins TRBV7-2 to TRBJ1-4; D is uncertain. V gave up 0 bases and J gave up 8 bases, with 10 bases separating them. Germline assignment: CDR1 SGHTA and CDR2 FQGNSA. This CDR3 region has 14 residues. In DNA, the CDR3 is TGTGCCAGCAGCTTAGCCTTACCGGGGGAAAAACTGTTTTTT. It yields the protein CASSLALPGEKLFF.

CDR3 region: CASSELGTSQETQYF. CDR3 sequence (DNA): TGTGCCAGCAGTGAACTAGGGACTAGCCAAGAGACCCAGTACTTC. The genes are TRBV6-1 and TRBJ2-5, with 8 positions matching TRBD2. V lost 2 bases and J lost 1; bases outside the gene matches: 3. CDR1 and CDR2 (germline): MNHNS, SASEGT. The CDR3 runs 15 residues.

This chain uses TRBV7-2 with TRBJ2-3; TRBD1 matches at 9 bases. CDR1 SGHTA and CDR2 FQGNSA come from the germline V gene. The CDR3 spans 15 residues. V lost 5 bases and J lost 3; bases outside the gene matches: 6. This CDR3 is CASSPTGQGTDTQYF. The CDR3 DNA sequence: TGTGCCAGCAGCCCGACGGGACAGGGTACAGATACGCAGTATTTT.

The rearrangement joins TRBV5-5 to TRBJ1-2, with D perhaps TRBD1 (5 bases). The CDR3 has 13 residues. Per the germline V gene, CDR1 is SGHKS and CDR2 is YYEKEE (reference sequence). The ends were cut back, 3 bases at V and 4 bases at J, with 10 bases in the middle. The CDR3 loop reads CASSSGDVYGYTF. The DNA for the CDR3 is TGTGCCAGCAGCTCGGGGGATGTCTATGGCTACACCTTC.

The chain uses TRBV30 and TRBJ1-1; D is ambiguous. The V gene lost 0 bases and the J gene lost 2 bases, with 7 bases spanning the gap. Looked up from germline, CDR1 is GTSNPN and CDR2 is SVGIG (reference sequence). CDR3 length: 13 residues. The CDR3 DNA reads as TGTGCCTGGAGTGTACTCTTTAACACTGAAGCTTTCTTT. It translates to CAWSVLFNTEAFF.

The chain employs TRBV5-1 and TRBJ2-2, with 7 bases matching TRBD1. V was clipped by 3 bases and J by 5 bases; unmatched bases: 4. CDR1 and CDR2 (germline): SGHRS, YFSETQ. This CDR3 comprises 14 residues. As DNA, the CDR3 is TGCGCCAGCAGCTGGCAGGGGGAAACCGGGGAGCTGTTTTTT. The encoded protein is CASSWQGETGELFF.

Here the CDR3 DNA reads TGTGCCAGCAGCCTATATACAACAGGGGCCTACGAGCAGTACTTC. Its protein product is CASSLYTTGAYEQYF. The chain employs TRBV5-6 and TRBJ2-5; 7 bases map to TRBD1. The J call may be incorrect, as the DNA end agrees better with TRBJ2-7. The CDR3 sequence is 15 residues long. From germline, CDR1 is SGHDT and CDR2 YYEEEE.

V gene TRBV29-1 combines with J gene TRBJ2-3, with 12 nucleotides matching TRBD1. V was pared by 7 bases and J by 1 base, with 9 bases of the junction left unmatched. Germline V gene sequence: CDR1 SQVTM, CDR2 ANQGSEA. The CDR3 is 16 amino acids. Here the CDR3 reads CSAEGQGAPRTDTQYF. The CDR3 DNA is TGCAGCGCGGAGGGACAGGGGGCGCCCCGCACAGATACGCAGTATTTT.

A few counts support this clone. The V gene is TRBV27, the J gene TRBJ2-7, with D unclear. The CDR3 loop spans 15 amino acids. Per the germline V gene, CDR1 is MNHEY and CDR2 is SMNVEV (reference sequence). Trimming took 4 bases from V and 3 from J, leaving 16 bases between them. CDR3 bases: TGTGCCAGCAGTTCAGAGACCCCCAAGCGCTACGAGCAGTACTTC. Translation: CASSSETPKRYEQYF.

This rearrangement joins TRBV10-1 to TRBJ2-1, with 10 bases aligning to TRBD1. The CDR3 totals 15 residues. Germline trimming cut 4 bases from V and 7 bases from J; bases unmatched to any gene: 7. Germline CDR1 reads WNHNN; CDR2 reads SYGVQD (reference sequence). The CDR3 region is CASSVAGTGVNEQFF. DNA for the CDR3: TGCGCCAGCAGTGTCGCCGGGACAGGGGTTAATGAGCAGTTCTTC.

The rearrangement joins TRBV28 to TRBJ2-7; D gene ambiguous. Germline V CDR1 and CDR2: MDHEN, SYDVKM. V lost 2 bases to trimming and J lost 0 bases, with 8 bases between them. The CDR3 covers 14 residues. The CDR3 reads CASSLGRFSYEQYF. CDR3 nucleotides: TGTGCCAGCAGTTTAGGGCGTTTCTCCTACGAGCAGTACTTC.

This clone was detected only a few times. The rearrangement uses TRBV5-6 and TRBJ2-5, with D possibly TRBD1 on 5 matching bases. Trimming cost V 5 bases and J 7 bases, with 21 bases left between them. The CDR3 has 15 amino acids. Germline CDR1 SGHDT, CDR2 YYEEEE. The CDR3 DNA reads TGTGCCAGCAGTCGTTCGTTTTTTGGGGCCGGGACCCAGTACTTC. The encoded protein is CASSRSFFGAGTQYF.

This clone showed up just once. CDR3 sequence: CASSRSNQPQHF. DNA for the CDR3: TGTGCCAGCAGCCGTAGCAATCAGCCCCAGCATTTT. The rearrangement links TRBV27 to TRBJ1-5; D is unclear. The CDR3 sequence is 12 residues long. Per germline, CDR1 MNHEY and CDR2 SMNVEV (reference sequence). V lost 6 bases to trimming and J lost 0 bases, with 3 bases between them.

The V call is TRBV30, the J call TRBJ2-7, with 7 nucleotides matching TRBD1. Germline V gene sequence: CDR1 GTSNPN, CDR2 SVGIG (reference sequence). After removal of 4 bases from V and 0 bases from J, the junction contained 9 bases not matched to a gene. This CDR3 is built from 15 residues. Written as DNA, the CDR3 is TGTGCCTGGAACCCCCGGACAGGACTCTCCTACGAGCAGTACTTC. Translation: CAWNPRTGLSYEQYF.

The table lists this clone with a few counts. The chain recombines TRBV4-3 with TRBJ2-5, with 7 positions matching TRBD2. The DNA end is a closer match to TRBJ2-7, so the J assignment may be wrong. CDR1 is LGHNA and CDR2 is YSLEER in the germline V gene. This CDR3 contains 15 residues. CDR3: CASSQAAGLAYEQYF. CDR3 DNA sequence: TGCGCCAGCAGCCAAGCCGCCGGACTAGCCTACGAGCAGTACTTC.

V gene TRBV5-1 combines with J gene TRBJ2-7; 7 nucleotides line up with TRBD1. The germline V gene has CDR1 SGHRS and CDR2 YFSETQ. CDR3 length: 14 amino acids. Trimming cost V 4 bases and J 4 bases; bases outside gene matches: 8. The CDR3 loop is CASSPGQDKYEQYF. The CDR3 DNA sequence: TGCGCCAGCAGCCCCGGACAGGATAAATACGAGCAGTACTTC.

The V and J genes are TRBV7-9 and TRBJ2-3; 12 bases match TRBD1. The CDR3 sequence is 15 residues long. From germline, CDR1 is SEHNR and CDR2 FQNEAQ (reference sequence). J was trimmed by 6 bases and V by 2 bases; bases with no gene match: 3. DNA for the CDR3: TGTGCCAGCAGCTTATCCGGGACAGGGGGCGATACGCAGTATTTT. Translating gives CASSLSGTGGDTQYF.

The rearrangement uses TRBV7-2 and TRBJ2-2; D uncertain. Germline lookup yields CDR1 SGHTA and CDR2 FQGNSA. There are 13 residues in the CDR3. Deletions cut 2 bases from V and 4 bases from J, with 5 bases between. The CDR3 is CASSLTRTGELFF. CDR3 DNA sequence: TGTGCCAGCAGCTTAACGCGCACCGGGGAGCTGTTTTTT.

This clone was seen a single time. The chain has TRBV7-2 and TRBJ2-4, with D hard to call. This CDR3 has 13 residues. The germline V gene has CDR1 SGHTA and CDR2 FQGNSA. V was cut by 3 bases and J by 8 bases, with 11 bases left in between. CDR3 amino acids: CASSLAPLDIQYF. In DNA form, the CDR3 reads TGTGCCAGCAGCTTGGCCCCGCTAGACATTCAGTACTTC.

This clone was seen more than once but under ten times. The chain is built from TRBV7-8 and TRBJ2-7, with TRBD2 identical over 8 bases. Germline V gene sequence: CDR1 SGHVS, CDR2 FQNEAQ. This CDR3 contains 17 residues. V was pared by 7 bases and J by 5 bases, with 19 bases of the junction left unmatched. The CDR3 spells CASTKNLAGPPPNEQYF. CDR3 DNA: TGTGCCAGCACCAAGAATTTAGCGGGACCACCTCCTAACGAGCAGTACTTC.

The chain combines TRBV7-2 with TRBJ2-3; the D is unclear. CDR3 length: 13 residues. Germline lookup yields CDR1 SGHTA and CDR2 FQGNSA. Trimming shortened V by 4 bases and J by 4 bases, and 9 bases separated the two germline ends. The CDR3 region is CASSYPLADTQYF. For the CDR3, the DNA is TGTGCCAGCAGCTACCCCTTAGCAGATACGCAGTATTTT.

This clone was found once. The CDR3 nucleotides read TGCGCCAGCAGCACTACAGGTACTCTGGCGGAGCAGTACTTC. Its translation: CASSTTGTLAEQYF. The chain is built from TRBV5-1 and TRBJ2-7, with D possibly matching TRBD1 (5 bases). The CDR3 extends over 14 amino acids. The V gene's germline CDR1 is SGHRS and CDR2 YFSETQ. Trimming pared 4 bases from V and 7 bases from J, leaving 18 bases between.

The chain is built from TRBV2 and TRBJ2-5, with a weak D call TRBD1 (5 bases). The J call may not be correct, given that the DNA end is closer to TRBJ2-7. The CDR3 extends over 14 amino acids. CDR1 and CDR2 (germline): SNHLY, FYNNEI. In DNA form, the CDR3 reads TGTGCCAGCAGGGATAAACTACAGGCCTACGAGCAGTACTTC. It specifies CASRDKLQAYEQYF.

This clone was counted only a few times. V is TRBV10-3 and J is TRBJ1-4; D is undetermined. V lost 4 bases to trimming and J lost 5 bases, with 8 bases between them. The germline V gene has CDR1 ENHRY and CDR2 SYGVKD. The CDR3 length is 13 residues. Here the CDR3 DNA reads TGTGCCATCAGTGGTACAGAAAATGAAAAACTGTTTTTT. The encoded protein is CAISGTENEKLFF.

The rearrangement links TRBV6-1 to TRBJ2-2, with 10 bases identical to TRBD2. Germline CDR1 reads MNHNS; CDR2 reads SASEGT. V shed 7 bases, J shed 4 bases, and the junction held 3 bases outside the gene matches. This CDR3 region has 14 residues. CDR3 residues: CASKSGGVTGELFF. DNA for the CDR3: TGTGCCAGCAAAAGCGGGGGGGTCACCGGGGAGCTGTTTTTT.

The CDR3 here is CASSVVWDTGSYNEQFF. In DNA, the CDR3 is TGTGCCAGCAGCGTAGTCTGGGACACCGGCTCCTACAATGAGCAGTTCTTC. This rearrangement joins TRBV9 to TRBJ2-1; weak D call: TRBD1 (6 bases). This CDR3 has 17 amino acids. Trimming left V 0 bases short and J 0 bases short, with 13 bases between. Germline CDR1 reads SGDLS; CDR2 reads YYNGEE.

The V and J genes are TRBV29-1 and TRBJ2-3; no firm D call. V lost 4 bases and J lost 1, with 12 bases in between. This CDR3 comprises 14 residues. CDR1 and CDR2 (germline): SQVTM, ANQGSEA. The DNA of the CDR3 is TGCAGCGTTGTTCGACAAATCGGCACAGATACGCAGTATTTT. Residues: CSVVRQIGTDTQYF.

The chain uses TRBV29-1 and TRBJ2-1; 11 bases match TRBD2. This CDR3 region has 16 residues. Germline V gene lookup returns CDR1 SQVTM and CDR2 ANQGSEA. With V trimmed by 6 bases and J by 5 bases, 12 bases remained unmatched. The CDR3 reads CSVLPLTSGADNEQFF. CDR3 DNA sequence: TGCAGCGTCCTCCCCTTGACTAGCGGGGCCGACAATGAGCAGTTCTTC.